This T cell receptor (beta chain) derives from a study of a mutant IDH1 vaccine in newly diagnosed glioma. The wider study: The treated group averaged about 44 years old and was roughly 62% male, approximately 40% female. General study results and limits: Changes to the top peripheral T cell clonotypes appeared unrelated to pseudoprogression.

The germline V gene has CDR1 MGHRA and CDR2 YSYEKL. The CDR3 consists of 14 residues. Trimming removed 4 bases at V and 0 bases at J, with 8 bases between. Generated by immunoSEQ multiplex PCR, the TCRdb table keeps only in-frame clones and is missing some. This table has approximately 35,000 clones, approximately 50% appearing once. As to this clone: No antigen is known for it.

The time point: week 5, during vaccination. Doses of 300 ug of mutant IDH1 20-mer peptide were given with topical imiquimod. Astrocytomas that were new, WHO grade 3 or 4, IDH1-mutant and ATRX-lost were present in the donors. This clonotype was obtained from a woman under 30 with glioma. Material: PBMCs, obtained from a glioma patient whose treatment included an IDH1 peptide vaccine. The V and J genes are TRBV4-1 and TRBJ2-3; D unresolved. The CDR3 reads CASSPRTSTDTQYF. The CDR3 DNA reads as TGCGCCAGCAGCCCTCGGACCAGCACAGATACGCAGTATTTT.